A single sample gave rise to the 25 T cell receptor beta chains below, sequenced in a study of T-cell memory formation after mild COVID-19. TCRdb recomputed calls from the 5' RACE reads with MiXCR, one row per CDR3 protein. The sample has about 270,000 distinct CDR3 sequences; around 15% are singletons. Material for sequencing was PBMCs or a T cell subset sorted from them (not recorded which). These receptors originate from a man between 18 and 29 years old who had mild COVID-19 (a few samples of this study predate the infection). Cell type and time point are not known.

This clonotype was observed many times. The V and J genes are TRBV2 and TRBJ2-5; 8 nucleotides match TRBD2. The V and J ends lost 4 bases and 4 bases, in that order; junction bases with no gene match: 2. The CDR3 contains 13 residues. Germline V gene sequence: CDR1 SNHLY, CDR2 FYNNEI. DNA for the CDR3: TGTGCCAGCAGTGGTACTAGCGGAGAGACCCAGTACTTC. This codes for CASSGTSGETQYF.

This clonotype occurred a few times. The chain couples TRBV7-8 to TRBJ2-2, with D hard to call. The CDR3 sequence is 14 residues long. Germline values: CDR1 SGHVS, CDR2 FQNEAQ. The V end was cut by 8 bases, the J end by 1 base, with 11 bases between. The CDR3 loop reads CASQRSKNTGELFF. The CDR3 DNA reads as TGTGCCAGCCAACGAAGCAAGAACACCGGGGAGCTGTTTTTT.

This chain joins TRBV5-1 and TRBJ1-1, with D possibly TRBD1 on 5 matching bases. Deletions cut 1 base from V and 0 bases from J, with 13 bases between. CDR1 and CDR2 from the germline V gene are SGHRS and YFSETQ. This CDR3 spans 16 amino acids. The chain's CDR3 is CASSLTGPGVNTEAFF. In nucleotides, the CDR3 is TGCGCCAGCAGCTTGACAGGCCCCGGGGTGAACACTGAAGCTTTCTTT. Together with reference TRBV5-1 and TRBJ1-1, the CDR3 gives the full variable domain: KAGVTQTPRYLIKTRGQQVTLSCSPISGHRSVSWYQQTPGQGLQFLFEYFSETQRNKGNFPGRFSGRQFSNSRSEMNVSTLELGDSALYLCASSLTGPGVNTEAFFGQGTRLTVV.

This clonotype was detected only a few times. J is TRBJ2-3 and V is TRBV9, with 9 bases aligning to TRBD1. Losses at the gene ends were 3 bases for V and 4 bases for J; bases not matched to a gene: 9. The CDR3 loop spans 16 amino acids. Germline V lookup: CDR1 SGDLS, CDR2 YYNGEE. The CDR3, as DNA: TGTGCCAGCAGCGGAACAGGGGGCAGATCGGCAGATACGCAGTATTTT. Translated: CASSGTGGRSADTQYF. The complete variable domain, with remaining parts taken from reference TRBV9 and TRBJ2-3, reads DSGVTQTPKHLITATGQRVTLRCSPRSGDLSVYWYQQSLDQGLQFLIQYYNGEERAKGNILERFSAQQFPDLHSELNLSSLELGDSALYFCASSGTGGRSADTQYFGPGTRLTVL.

This clonotype has only a few counts. J is TRBJ2-1 and V is TRBV5-1; D is possibly TRBD1 (6 bases). Germline CDR1 and CDR2: SGHRS and YFSETQ. The CDR3 is 16 residues long. V shed 4 bases and J shed 8 bases, with 22 bases lying between them. The chain's CDR3 is CASSLTRDTALDEQFF. DNA for the CDR3: TGCGCCAGCAGCCTTACGAGGGACACGGCCCTCGATGAGCAGTTCTTC.

In its sample, this clonotype was seen many times. The CDR3 nucleotides read TGTGCCAGCTCACCGGGACGTGATCAGCCCCAGCATTTT. Translating it yields CASSPGRDQPQHF. The V gene is TRBV18, the J gene TRBJ1-5; maybe TRBD1 (5 bases). In germline, CDR1 is KGHSH, CDR2 LQKENI. The V gene lost 3 bases and the J gene lost 5 bases, with 8 bases spanning the gap. The CDR3 sequence is 13 residues long. Based on the CDR3 plus reference TRBV18 and TRBJ1-5, the full variable domain is NAGVMQNPRHLVRRRGQEARLRCSPMKGHSHVYWYRQLPEEGLKFMVYLQKENIIDESGMPKERFSAEFPKEGPSILRIQQVVRGDSAAYFCASSPGRDQPQHFGDGTRLSIL.

This clonotype was found a few times. The chain employs TRBV4-3 and TRBJ2-5; TRBD1 or TRBD2 may be the D gene (6 bases each). CDR1 is LGHNA, CDR2 YSLEER, per germline. V lost 4 bases, J lost 6 bases, and 18 bases lay in between. The CDR3 covers 15 residues. The CDR3 coding sequence is TGCGCCAGCAGCCGAAAAAGGGGGGACGGAAAGACCCAGTACTTC. This translates into CASSRKRGDGKTQYF.

Ten or more counts support this clonotype. At one end, the junction sequence differs from germline, possibly due to a read error. V is TRBV7-2 and J is TRBJ2-7; D remains unclear. The CDR3 covers 12 residues. From germline, CDR1 is SGHTA and CDR2 FQGNSA. The CDR3 reads CASSSISDEQYF. The CDR3 nucleotides read TGTGCCAGCAGCTCCATCTCCGACGAGCAGTACTTC. Supplemented by reference TRBV7-2 and TRBJ2-7, the full variable domain reads GAGVSQSPSNKVTEKGKDVELRCDPISGHTALYWYRQSLGQGLEFLIYFQGNSAPDKSGLPSDRFSAERTGGSVSTLTIQRTQQEDSAVYLCASSSISDEQYFGPGTRLTVT.

This sequence joins TRBV20-1 and TRBJ2-7; TRBD1 matches 8 bases. CDR1 and CDR2 from the germline V gene are DFQATT and SNEGSKA (reference sequence). The CDR3 length is 14 residues. With V trimmed by 3 bases and J by 2 bases, 6 bases remained unmatched. In nucleotides, the CDR3 is TGCAGTGCTAGCTCCGGGACAGGCCCCTACGAGCAGTACGTC. It specifies CSASSGTGPYEQYV.

The CDR3 is CASSSRGINTEAFF. CDR3 DNA sequence: TGTGCCAGCAGTTCTCGGGGGATAAACACTGAAGCTTTCTTT. This chain uses TRBV12-3 or TRBV12-4 with TRBJ1-1; a possible D gene is TRBD1 (5 bases). Trimming shortened V by 4 bases and J by 2 bases, and 11 bases separated the two germline ends. The CDR3 is 14 residues long.

The chain links TRBV7-6 to TRBJ1-6; the D is unclear. Germline CDR1 SGHVS, CDR2 FNYEAQ. V dropped 5 bases and J dropped 4 bases, with 9 bases sitting between them. The CDR3 spans 14 residues. CDR3 sequence: CASSPFAYNSPLHF. In nucleotides, the CDR3 is TGTGCCAGCAGCCCCTTCGCTTATAATTCACCCCTCCACTTT.

This clonotype has more than one count but fewer than ten. V usage is TRBV5-1 and J usage is TRBJ1-2; no reliable D call. The length of the CDR3 is 13 residues. CDR1 and CDR2 (germline): SGHRS, YFSETQ. The V and J ends lost 4 bases and 2 bases respectively, with 9 bases between them. The chain's CDR3 is CASSVRGNYGYTF. The CDR3 nucleotides are TGCGCCAGCAGCGTCAGAGGAAACTATGGCTACACCTTC.

The chain recombines TRBV5-4 with TRBJ2-1, with TRBD2 matching over 14 bases. J gave up 0 bases and V 4 bases, and 12 bases lay outside the gene matches. This CDR3 spans 20 amino acids. Germline-derived CDR1 and CDR2 are SGHNT and YYREEE (reference sequence). The CDR3 protein is CASSSPPGTSGGISYNEQFF. DNA for the CDR3: TGTGCCAGCAGCAGCCCCCCCGGGACTAGCGGGGGTATCTCCTACAATGAGCAGTTCTTC.

The chain couples TRBV7-9 to TRBJ1-2; no definite D call. Germline CDR1 and CDR2: SEHNR and FQNEAQ (reference sequence). CDR3 size: 12 residues. Trimming took off 5 bases at V and 5 bases at J, with 9 bases between the two ends. CDR3 region: CASSREDYGYTF. The CDR3 DNA is TGTGCCAGCAGCCGAGAAGATTATGGCTACACCTTC.

The chain joins TRBV2 to TRBJ1-1; 8 bases map to TRBD1. With 3 bases clipped from V and 7 bases from J, the junction kept 4 bases outside the gene matches. The CDR3 runs to 13 residues. The germline V gene has CDR1 SNHLY and CDR2 FYNNEI. The CDR3 loop reads CASSDQGAFEAFF. Here the CDR3 DNA reads TGTGCCAGCAGTGATCAGGGGGCTTTTGAAGCTTTCTTT.

In this sample, this clonotype turned up many times. The rearrangement joins TRBV7-9 to TRBJ2-7; TRBD1 aligns across 7 bases. Trimming removed 3 bases from V and 3 bases from J; junction bases left unmatched: 8. The CDR3 is made up of 15 amino acids. The germline gives CDR1 SEHNR, CDR2 FQNEAQ (reference sequence). DNA of the CDR3: TGTGCCAGCAGCTTCTGGACAGGACGAGACTACGAGCAGTACTTC. Its translation is CASSFWTGRDYEQYF.

As regards this clonotype: One base away lies a much larger clone, so this may be a sequencing read error. The V and J genes are TRBV29-1 and TRBJ2-3; 8 bases map to TRBD2. The CDR3 loop spans 14 amino acids. Per the germline V gene, CDR1 is SQVTM and CDR2 is ANQGSEA. Losses at the gene ends were 6 bases for V and 6 bases for J; bases not matched to a gene: 11. The CDR3 DNA reads as TGCAGCGTAAAAGCGGGGGCCTACAGGGATACGCAGTATTTT. It specifies CSVKAGAYRDTQYF.

The rearrangement links TRBV12-3 or TRBV12-4 to TRBJ1-3, with 10 bases fitting TRBD1. V lost 6 bases to trimming and J lost 8 bases; unmatched junction nucleotides: 10. This CDR3 is built from 15 residues. This CDR3 is CASSLSGQGVDTIYF. CDR3 DNA sequence: TGTGCCAGCAGCCTTTCTGGACAGGGGGTAGACACCATATATTTT.

The J gene is TRBJ1-1, the V gene TRBV10-3; 7 nucleotides match TRBD1. Germline CDR1 reads ENHRY; CDR2 reads SYGVKD. The CDR3 has 12 amino acids. V was pared by 6 bases and J by 8 bases, with 6 bases of the junction left unmatched. The CDR3, as DNA: TGTGCCATCAGAGGGGACAGTAGAGAAGCTTTCTTT. Translating gives CAIRGDSREAFF.

The chain carries TRBV6-1 and TRBJ2-7, with D possibly being TRBD1 (6 bases). Germline V gene lookup returns CDR1 MNHNS and CDR2 SASEGT. V lost 5 bases, J lost 4 bases, and 15 bases lay in between. The CDR3 has 14 residues. The CDR3 nucleotides read TGTGCCAGCAGTCTCGCGACAGGCCTTTACGAGCAGTACGTC. Its protein product is CASSLATGLYEQYV.

This chain joins TRBV11-1 and TRBJ1-1; D is perhaps TRBD1 (5 bases). CDR1 SGHAT and CDR2 FQDESV come from the germline V gene (reference sequence). V was clipped by 3 bases and J by 6 bases, with 8 bases between them. The CDR3 spans 12 residues. The CDR3 reads CASSFVGAEAFF. DNA for the CDR3: TGTGCCAGCAGCTTCGTGGGGGCTGAAGCTTTCTTT.

The rearrangement joins TRBV11-2 to TRBJ1-2, with D unclear. V was clipped by 0 bases and J by 4 bases, with 12 bases between them. Germline CDR1 is SGHAT and CDR2 is FQNNGV. There are 15 residues in the CDR3. CDR3 DNA: TGTGCCAGCAGCTTAGATATCGGAGGGAGCTATGGCTACACCTTC. It encodes CASSLDIGGSYGYTF.

The sample holds a few counts of this clonotype. The chain recombines TRBV20-1 with TRBJ2-6; the D is unclear. CDR1 and CDR2 from the germline V gene are DFQATT and SNEGSKA (reference sequence). CDR3 length equals 14 residues. With 3 bases removed from V and 0 bases from J, the gap between germline ends came to 6 bases. The CDR3 is CSARVVSGANVLTF. CDR3 nucleotides: TGCAGTGCTAGGGTAGTCTCTGGGGCCAACGTCCTGACTTTC.

This clonotype showed up just a few times. The chain is built from TRBV5-1 and TRBJ1-5; D might be TRBD1 (5 bases). This CDR3 is 13 amino acids long. Per the germline V gene, CDR1 is SGHRS and CDR2 is YFSETQ. V shed 4 bases and J shed 4 bases, with 9 bases lying between them. The CDR3 reads CASSMTVNQPQHF. In nucleotides, the CDR3 is TGCGCCAGCAGCATGACAGTTAATCAGCCCCAGCATTTT.

This rearrangement joins TRBV2 to TRBJ1-2; D perhaps matches TRBD1 (5 bases). This CDR3 is 12 amino acids long. CDR1 and CDR2 (germline): SNHLY, FYNNEI. V shed 3 bases and J shed 4 bases, with 6 bases lying between them. In DNA form, the CDR3 reads TGTGCCAGCAGTGAGAGGGGCTATGGCTACACCTTC. It encodes CASSERGYGYTF.